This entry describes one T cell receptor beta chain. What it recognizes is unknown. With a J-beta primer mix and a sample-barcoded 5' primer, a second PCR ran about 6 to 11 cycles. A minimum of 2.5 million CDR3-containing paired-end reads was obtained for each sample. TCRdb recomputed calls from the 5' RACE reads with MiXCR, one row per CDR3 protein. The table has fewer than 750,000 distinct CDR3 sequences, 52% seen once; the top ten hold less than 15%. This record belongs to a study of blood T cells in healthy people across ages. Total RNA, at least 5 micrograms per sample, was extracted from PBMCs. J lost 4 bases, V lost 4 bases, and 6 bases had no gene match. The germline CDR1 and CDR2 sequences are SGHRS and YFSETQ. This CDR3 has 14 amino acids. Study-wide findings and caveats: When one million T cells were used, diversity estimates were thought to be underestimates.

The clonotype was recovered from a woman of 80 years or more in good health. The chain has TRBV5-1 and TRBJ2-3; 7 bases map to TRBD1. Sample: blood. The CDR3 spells CASSLPTGADTQYF. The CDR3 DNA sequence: TGCGCCAGCAGCCTTCCAACAGGGGCAGATACGCAGTATTTT.